The 5 T cell receptor beta chains given below trace back to one sample, sequenced in a study of blood T cell repertoires in COVID-19. Profiling relied on immunoSEQ multiplex PCR, and the TCRdb table lists in-frame clones only, not all of them. The profile covers under 85,000 clones, with roughly 80% appearing a single time and 11% taken by the ten largest. The sequencing input was peripheral blood. The receptors stem from a man between 45 and 60 years old with acute or convalescent COVID-19.

The genes are TRBV10-3 and TRBJ1-2, with D possibly being TRBD1 (6 bases). Trimming pared 0 bases from V and 0 bases from J, leaving 17 bases between. The CDR3 runs to 18 residues. CDR1 and CDR2 from the germline V gene are ENHRY and SYGVKD. The CDR3: CAISESTTGPTSNYGYTF. In nucleotides, the CDR3 is TGTGCCATCAGTGAGTCTACTACAGGGCCCACTTCTAACTATGGCTACACCTTC.

The chain links TRBV7-8 to TRBJ2-5, with 11 bases fitting TRBD2. In germline, CDR1 is SGHVS, CDR2 FQNEAQ. CDR3 length equals 15 residues. J lost 5 bases, V lost 6 bases, and 8 bases had no gene match. This CDR3 reads CASSSRSGGAETQYF. CDR3 DNA: TGTGCCAGCAGTTCCCGTAGCGGGGGGGCGGAGACCCAGTACTTC.

V and J are TRBV6-5 and TRBJ1-3; tentatively, D is TRBD1 (5 bases). The CDR3 is 15 amino acids. V was trimmed by 4 bases and J by 0 bases, leaving 10 bases between them. CDR1 is MNHEY and CDR2 is SVGAGI in the germline V gene. CDR3 nucleotides: TGTGCCAGCAGTTGGAAGGGGTTCTCTGGAAACACCATATATTTT. Its translation: CASSWKGFSGNTIYF.

The gene calls are TRBV18 and TRBJ2-1, with 11 bases that match TRBD2. V was clipped by 0 bases and J by 10 bases; unmatched bases: 8. The CDR3 sequence is 16 residues long. Looked up from germline, CDR1 is KGHSH and CDR2 is LQKENI. CDR3 region: CASSPPLLAGVGEQFF. In nucleotides, the CDR3 is TGTGCCAGCTCACCACCGCTACTAGCGGGAGTAGGGGAGCAGTTCTTC.

The V gene is TRBV6-5, the J gene TRBJ2-3; 10 bases match TRBD2. The germline V gene encodes CDR1 MNHEY and CDR2 SVGAGI. There are 15 residues in the CDR3. With V trimmed by 6 bases and J by 4 bases, 7 bases remained unmatched. The CDR3 sequence is CASSQRSGGADTQYF. In nucleotides, the CDR3 is TGTGCCAGCAGCCAACGCAGCGGGGGGGCAGATACGCAGTATTTT.